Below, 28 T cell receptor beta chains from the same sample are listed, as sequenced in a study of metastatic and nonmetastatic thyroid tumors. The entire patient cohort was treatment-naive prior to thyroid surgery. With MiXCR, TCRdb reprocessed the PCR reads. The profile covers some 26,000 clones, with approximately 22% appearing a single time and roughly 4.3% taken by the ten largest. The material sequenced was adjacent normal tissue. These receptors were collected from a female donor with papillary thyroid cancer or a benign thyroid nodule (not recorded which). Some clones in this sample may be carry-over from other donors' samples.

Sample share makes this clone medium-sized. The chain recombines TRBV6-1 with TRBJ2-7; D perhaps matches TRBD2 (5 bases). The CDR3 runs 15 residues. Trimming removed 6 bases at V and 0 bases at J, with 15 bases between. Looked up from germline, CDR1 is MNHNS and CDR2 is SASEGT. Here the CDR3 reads CASSSAGVTSYEQYF. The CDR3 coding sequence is TGTGCCAGCAGCTCGGCGGGCGTAACCTCCTACGAGCAGTACTTC.

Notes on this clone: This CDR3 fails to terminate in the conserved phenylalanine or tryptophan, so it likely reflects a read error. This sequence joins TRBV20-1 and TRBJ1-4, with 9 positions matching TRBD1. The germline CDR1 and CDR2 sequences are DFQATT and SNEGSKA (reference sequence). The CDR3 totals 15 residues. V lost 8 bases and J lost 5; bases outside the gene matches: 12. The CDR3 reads CSSRGWDRENEKLFS. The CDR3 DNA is TGCAGTTCCAGGGGGTGGGACAGGGAAAATGAAAAACTGTTTTCT.

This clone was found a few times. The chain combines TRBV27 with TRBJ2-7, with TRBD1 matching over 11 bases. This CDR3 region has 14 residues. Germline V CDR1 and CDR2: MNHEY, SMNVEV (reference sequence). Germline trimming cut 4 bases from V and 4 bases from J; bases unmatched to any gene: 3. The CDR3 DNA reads TGTGCCAGCAGTTCGGACAGGGGGCTGTACGAGCAGTACTTC. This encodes CASSSDRGLYEQYF.

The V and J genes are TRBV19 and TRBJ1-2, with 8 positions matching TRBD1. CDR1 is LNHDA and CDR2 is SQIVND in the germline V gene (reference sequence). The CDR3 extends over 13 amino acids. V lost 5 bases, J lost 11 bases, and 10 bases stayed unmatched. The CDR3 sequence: CASSGQGNYVYTF. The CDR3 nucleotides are TGTGCCAGTAGTGGACAGGGTAACTATGTATACACCTTC.

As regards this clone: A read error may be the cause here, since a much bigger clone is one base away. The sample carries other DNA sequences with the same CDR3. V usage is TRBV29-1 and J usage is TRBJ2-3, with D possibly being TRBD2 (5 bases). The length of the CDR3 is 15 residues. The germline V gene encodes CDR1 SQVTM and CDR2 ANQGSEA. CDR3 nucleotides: TGCAGCGTTGAGTTGATGTTTGCTAGCCCAGATACGCAATATTTT. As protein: CSVELMFASPDTQYF.

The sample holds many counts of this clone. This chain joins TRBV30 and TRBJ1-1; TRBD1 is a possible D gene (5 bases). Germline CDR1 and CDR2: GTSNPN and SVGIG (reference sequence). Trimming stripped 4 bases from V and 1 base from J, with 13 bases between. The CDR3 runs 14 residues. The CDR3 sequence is CAWTRPDRNTEAFF. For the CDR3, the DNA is TGTGCCTGGACCCGCCCCGACAGGAACACTGAAGCTTTCTTT. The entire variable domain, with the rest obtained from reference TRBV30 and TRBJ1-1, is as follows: SQTIHQWPATLVQPVGSPLSLECTVEGTSNPNLYWYRQAAGRGLQLLFYSVGIGQISSEVPQNLSASRPQDRQFILSSKKLLLSDSGFYLCAWTRPDRNTEAFFGQGTRLTVV.

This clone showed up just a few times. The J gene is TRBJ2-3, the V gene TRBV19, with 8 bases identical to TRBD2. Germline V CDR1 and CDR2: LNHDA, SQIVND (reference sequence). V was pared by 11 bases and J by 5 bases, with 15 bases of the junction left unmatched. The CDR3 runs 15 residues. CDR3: CACSTSVRYGDTQYF. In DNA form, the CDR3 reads TGTGCCTGCTCGACTAGCGTGAGGTACGGAGATACGCAGTATTTT.

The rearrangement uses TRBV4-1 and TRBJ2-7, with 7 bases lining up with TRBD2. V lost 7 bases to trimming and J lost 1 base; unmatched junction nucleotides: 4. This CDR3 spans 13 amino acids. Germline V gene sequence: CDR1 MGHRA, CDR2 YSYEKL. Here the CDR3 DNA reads TGCGCCAGCAACCGGGGACTATCCTACGAGCAGTACTTC. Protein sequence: CASNRGLSYEQYF.

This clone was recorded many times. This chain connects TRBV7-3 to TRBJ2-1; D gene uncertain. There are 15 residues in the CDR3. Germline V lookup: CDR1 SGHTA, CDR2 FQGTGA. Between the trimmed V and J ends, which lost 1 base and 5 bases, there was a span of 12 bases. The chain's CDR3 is CASSLNGGTNNEQFF. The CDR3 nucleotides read TGTGCCAGCAGCTTAAACGGTGGTACCAACAATGAGCAGTTCTTC.

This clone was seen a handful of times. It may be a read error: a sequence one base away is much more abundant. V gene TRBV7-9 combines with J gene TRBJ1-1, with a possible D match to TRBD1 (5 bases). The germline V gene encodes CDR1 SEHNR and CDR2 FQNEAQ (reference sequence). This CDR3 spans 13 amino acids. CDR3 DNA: TGTGCCAGCAGCTTTTACAGGAACACTGGAGCTTTCTTT. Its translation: CASSFYRNTGAFF.

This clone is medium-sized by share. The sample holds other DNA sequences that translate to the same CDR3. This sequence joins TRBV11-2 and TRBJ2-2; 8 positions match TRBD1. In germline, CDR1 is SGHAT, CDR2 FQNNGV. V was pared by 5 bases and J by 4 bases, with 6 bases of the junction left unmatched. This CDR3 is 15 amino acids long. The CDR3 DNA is TGTGCCAGCAGCCCCGACACAGGGGGCACCGGGGAGCTGTTTTTT. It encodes CASSPDTGGTGELFF.

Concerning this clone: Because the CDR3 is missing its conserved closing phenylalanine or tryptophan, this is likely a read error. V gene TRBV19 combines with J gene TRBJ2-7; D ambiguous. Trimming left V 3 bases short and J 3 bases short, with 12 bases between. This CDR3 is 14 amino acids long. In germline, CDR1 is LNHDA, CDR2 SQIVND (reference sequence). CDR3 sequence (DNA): TGTGCCAGTAGTATTAGAGCCGGAAACTACGAGCAGTACTTA. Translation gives CASSIRAGNYEQYL.

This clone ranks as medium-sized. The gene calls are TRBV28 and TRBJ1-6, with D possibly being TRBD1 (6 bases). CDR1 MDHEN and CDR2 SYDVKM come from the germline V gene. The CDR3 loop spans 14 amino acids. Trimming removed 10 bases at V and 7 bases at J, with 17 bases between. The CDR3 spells CANSAGQSNSPLHF. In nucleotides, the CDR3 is TGTGCCAACTCCGCTGGACAGAGCAATTCACCCCTCCACTTT.

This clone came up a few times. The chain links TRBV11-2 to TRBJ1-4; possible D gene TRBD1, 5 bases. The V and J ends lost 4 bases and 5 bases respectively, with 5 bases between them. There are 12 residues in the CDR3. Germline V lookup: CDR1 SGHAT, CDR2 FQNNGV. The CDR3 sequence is CASSWDNEKLFF. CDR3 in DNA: TGTGCCAGCAGCTGGGACAATGAAAAACTGTTTTTT.

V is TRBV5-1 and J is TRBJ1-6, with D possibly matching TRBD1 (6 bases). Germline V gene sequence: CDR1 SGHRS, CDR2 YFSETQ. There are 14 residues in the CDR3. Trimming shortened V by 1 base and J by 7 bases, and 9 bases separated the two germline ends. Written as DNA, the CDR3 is TGCGCCAGCAGCTTGAACAGGGAGAATTCACCCCTCCACTTT. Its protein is CASSLNRENSPLHF.

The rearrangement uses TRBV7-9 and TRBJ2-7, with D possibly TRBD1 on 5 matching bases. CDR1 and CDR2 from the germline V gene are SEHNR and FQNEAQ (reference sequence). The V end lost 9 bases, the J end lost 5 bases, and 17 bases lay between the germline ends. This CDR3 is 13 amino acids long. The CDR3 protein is CASRSAAGNEQYF. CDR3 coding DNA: TGTGCCAGTAGATCGGCCGCAGGGAACGAGCAGTACTTC.

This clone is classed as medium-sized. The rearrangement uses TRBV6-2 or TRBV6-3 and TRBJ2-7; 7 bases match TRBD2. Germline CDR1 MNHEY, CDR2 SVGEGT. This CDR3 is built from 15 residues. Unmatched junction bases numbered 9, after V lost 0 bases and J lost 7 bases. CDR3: CASSYSEGGPREQYF. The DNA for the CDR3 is TGTGCCAGCAGTTACTCGGAGGGAGGGCCGAGAGAGCAGTACTTC.

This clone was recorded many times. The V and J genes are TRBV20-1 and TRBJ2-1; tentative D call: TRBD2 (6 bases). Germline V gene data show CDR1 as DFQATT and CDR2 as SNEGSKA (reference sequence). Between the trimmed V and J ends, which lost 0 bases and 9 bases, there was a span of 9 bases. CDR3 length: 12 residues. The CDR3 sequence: CSARERRGEQFF. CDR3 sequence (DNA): TGCAGTGCTAGAGAAAGGCGGGGTGAGCAGTTCTTC.

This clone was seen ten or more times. The CDR3 loop is CASSFQDTQYF. CDR3 sequence (DNA): TGTGCCAGCAGTTTTCAGGATACGCAGTATTTT. This chain joins TRBV12-3 or TRBV12-4 and TRBJ2-3; D is undetermined. Trimming stripped 3 bases from V and 6 bases from J, with 4 bases between. CDR3 size: 11 residues.

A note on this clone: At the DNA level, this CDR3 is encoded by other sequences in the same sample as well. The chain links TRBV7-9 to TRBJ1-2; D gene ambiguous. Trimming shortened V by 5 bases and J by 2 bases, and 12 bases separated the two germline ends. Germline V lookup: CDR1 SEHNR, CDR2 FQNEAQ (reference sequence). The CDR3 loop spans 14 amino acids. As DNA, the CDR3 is TGTGCCAGCAGCCCTTCTGCAACGAACTATGGCTACACCTTC. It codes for CASSPSATNYGYTF.

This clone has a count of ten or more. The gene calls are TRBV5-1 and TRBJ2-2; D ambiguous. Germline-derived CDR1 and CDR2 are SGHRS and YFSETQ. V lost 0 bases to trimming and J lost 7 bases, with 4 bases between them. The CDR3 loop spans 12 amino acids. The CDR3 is CASSLDLGELFF. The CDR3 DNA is TGCGCCAGCAGCTTGGATCTCGGGGAGCTGTTTTTT.

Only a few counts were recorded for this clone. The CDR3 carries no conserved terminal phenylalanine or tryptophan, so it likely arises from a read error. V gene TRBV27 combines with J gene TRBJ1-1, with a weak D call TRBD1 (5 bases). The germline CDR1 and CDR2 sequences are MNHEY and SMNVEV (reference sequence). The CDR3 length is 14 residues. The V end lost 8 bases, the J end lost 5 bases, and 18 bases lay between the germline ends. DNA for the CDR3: TGTGCCAGCCGATACAGGTGTTCGAGTACTGAAGCTTTCTCT. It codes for CASRYRCSSTEAFS.

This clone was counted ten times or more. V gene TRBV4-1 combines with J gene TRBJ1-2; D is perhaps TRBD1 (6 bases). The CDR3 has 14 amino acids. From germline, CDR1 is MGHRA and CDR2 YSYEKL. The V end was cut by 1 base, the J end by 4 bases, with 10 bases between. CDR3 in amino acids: CASSQGQDRYGYTF. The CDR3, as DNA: TGCGCCAGCAGCCAAGGACAGGACCGCTATGGCTACACCTTC.

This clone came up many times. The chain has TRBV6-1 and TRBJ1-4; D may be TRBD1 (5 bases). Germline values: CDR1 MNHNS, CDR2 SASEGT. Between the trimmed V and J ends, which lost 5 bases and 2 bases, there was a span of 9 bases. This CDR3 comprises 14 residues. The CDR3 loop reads CASSRGSTNEKLFF. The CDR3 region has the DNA TGTGCCAGCAGTCGGGGGAGTACTAATGAAAAACTGTTTTTT.

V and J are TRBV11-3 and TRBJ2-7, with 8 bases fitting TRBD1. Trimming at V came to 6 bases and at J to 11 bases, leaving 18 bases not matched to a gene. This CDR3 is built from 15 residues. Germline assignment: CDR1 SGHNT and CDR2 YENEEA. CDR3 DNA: TGTGCCAGCAGACACCACAGGGGGTGCGTCCTACGAGAGTACTTC. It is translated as CASRHHRGCVLREYF.

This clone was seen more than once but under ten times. The CDR3 region is CASSPRDVHTF. In nucleotides, the CDR3 is TGTGCCAGCAGCCCCAGAGATGTCCACACCTTC. The chain recombines TRBV2 with TRBJ1-2; D not resolved. Germline V gives CDR1 SNHLY, CDR2 FYNNEI. Trimming shortened V by 6 bases and J by 12 bases, and 14 bases separated the two germline ends. This CDR3 has 11 residues.

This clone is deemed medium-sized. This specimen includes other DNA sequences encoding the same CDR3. CDR3 in DNA: TGTGCCAGCAGTTACTCGGCGGGGACGGGATACTTC. Residues: CASSYSAGTGYF. The chain is built from TRBV6-2 or TRBV6-3 and TRBJ2-7, with D maybe TRBD2 (6 bases). The germline V gene encodes CDR1 MNHEY and CDR2 SVGEGT. Trimming left V 0 bases short and J 13 bases short, with 13 bases between. The CDR3 sequence is 12 residues long.

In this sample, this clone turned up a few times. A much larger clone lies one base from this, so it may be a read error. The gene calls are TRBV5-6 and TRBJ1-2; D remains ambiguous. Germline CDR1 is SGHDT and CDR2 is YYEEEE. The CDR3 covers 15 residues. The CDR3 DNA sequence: TGTGCCAGCACCTTGTTTGCCACGGCTAACTATGGCTACACCTTC. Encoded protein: CASTLFATANYGYTF.